What follows are 29 T cell receptor beta chains derived from one specimen sequenced in a study of shared clonotypes between healthy human individuals. Produced via immunoSEQ multiplex PCR; TCRdb's table is partial and in-frame only. Among about 580,000 clones listed, 98% were seen once. CD8 cells classed as naive were CD45RO-negative and positively selected for CCR7, excluding terminally differentiated effector memory CD45RA+ cells. The specimen sequenced was naive CD8+ T cells sorted from blood. The receptors were sampled from a man aged 25 to 40 in good health.

The CDR3, as DNA: TGCGCCAGCAGTGTCGGCAGAATAACAGATACGCAGTATTTT. Amino acid sequence: CASSVGRITDTQYF. V gene TRBV10-1 combines with J gene TRBJ2-3; no firm D call. V was trimmed by 4 bases and J by 3 bases, leaving 11 bases between them. The germline V gene has CDR1 WNHNN and CDR2 SYGVQD (reference sequence). CDR3 length: 14 amino acids.

The chain recombines TRBV5-1 with TRBJ2-2; TRBD2 is a possible D gene (6 bases). This CDR3 comprises 19 residues. V lost 1 base, J lost 1 base, and 20 bases lay in between. CDR1 is SGHRS and CDR2 is YFSETQ in the germline V gene. The chain's CDR3 is CASSLPGDLDHLNTGELFF. The CDR3 nucleotides read TGCGCCAGCAGCTTGCCGGGGGACCTCGACCACTTGAACACCGGGGAGCTGTTTTTT.

This chain connects TRBV4-1 to TRBJ1-2, with D unclear. With 0 bases removed from V and 7 bases from J, the gap between germline ends came to 18 bases. CDR1 is MGHRA, CDR2 YSYEKL, per germline. The CDR3 covers 16 residues. In nucleotides, the CDR3 is TGCGCCAGCAGCCAAGAAAACTCACGGGTGGGTCGTGGCTACACCTTC. This sequence encodes CASSQENSRVGRGYTF.

The rearrangement links TRBV5-1 to TRBJ2-3; D may correspond to TRBD1 or TRBD2 (6 bases each). This CDR3 has 15 amino acids. The V end lost 0 bases, the J end lost 1 base, and 9 bases lay between the germline ends. Germline V lookup: CDR1 SGHRS, CDR2 YFSETQ. The CDR3, as DNA: TGCGCCAGCAGCTTGGAGGGGGGAGGCACAGATACGCAGTATTTT. Translation gives CASSLEGGGTDTQYF.

V and J are TRBV9 and TRBJ1-2; D is possibly TRBD1 (5 bases). Germline CDR1 and CDR2: SGDLS and YYNGEE. The CDR3 contains 14 residues. With 0 bases removed from V and 2 bases from J, the gap between germline ends came to 8 bases. The CDR3, as DNA: TGTGCCAGCAGCGTAGGCAGGGTCAACTATGGCTACACCTTC. This translates into CASSVGRVNYGYTF. Full variable domain (outside the CDR3, taken from reference TRBV9 and TRBJ1-2): DSGVTQTPKHLITATGQRVTLRCSPRSGDLSVYWYQQSLDQGLQFLIQYYNGEERAKGNILERFSAQQFPDLHSELNLSSLELGDSALYFCASSVGRVNYGYTFGSGTRLTVV.

This sequence joins TRBV19 and TRBJ2-5, with 9 positions matching TRBD2. V lost 0 bases, J lost 2 bases, and 16 bases stayed unmatched. In germline, CDR1 is LNHDA, CDR2 SQIVND (reference sequence). The CDR3 loop spans 20 amino acids. CDR3 region: CASSIDTRPMTSGGQETQYF. As DNA, the CDR3 is TGTGCCAGTAGTATAGACACCAGGCCCATGACTAGCGGAGGGCAAGAGACCCAGTACTTC.

The genes are TRBV5-1 and TRBJ2-1; TRBD1 agrees at 8 bases. In germline, CDR1 is SGHRS, CDR2 YFSETQ. Trimming took 1 base from V and 0 from J; bases not matched to a gene: 3. The CDR3 has 16 residues. In DNA, the CDR3 is TGCGCCAGCAGCTTGAAGGGACAGGACTCCTACAATGAGCAGTTCTTC. This translates into CASSLKGQDSYNEQFF.

The chain links TRBV7-9 to TRBJ2-2; TRBD2 matches at 7 bases. The germline V gene has CDR1 SEHNR and CDR2 FQNEAQ (reference sequence). CDR3 length: 16 residues. The V gene end was trimmed by 4 bases and the J gene end by 3 bases; junction bases not matched to a gene: 8. The CDR3 DNA follows: TGTGCCAGCAGCTCCGTCGTGGGAGGGGACACCGGGGAGCTGTTTTTT. Translating gives CASSSVVGGDTGELFF. Full variable domain (outside the CDR3, taken from reference TRBV7-9 and TRBJ2-2): DTGVSQNPRHKITKRGQNVTFRCDPISEHNRLYWYRQTLGQGPEFLTYFQNEAQLEKSRLLSDRFSAERPKGSFSTLEIQRTEQGDSAMYLCASSSVVGGDTGELFFGEGSRLTVL.

The chain uses TRBV27 and TRBJ1-1; TRBD1 agrees at 9 bases. CDR3 length: 15 residues. Germline V gives CDR1 MNHEY, CDR2 SMNVEV (reference sequence). Unmatched junction bases numbered 8, after V lost 6 bases and J lost 3 bases. Here the CDR3 reads CASSPLGQGDTEAFF. CDR3 in DNA: TGTGCCAGCAGCCCCTTGGGACAGGGCGACACTGAAGCTTTCTTT.

The rearrangement joins TRBV11-2 to TRBJ2-7; D gene uncertain. CDR3 length equals 15 residues. V lost 0 bases and J 3 bases, leaving 12 bases between the germline ends. Germline values: CDR1 SGHAT, CDR2 FQNNGV. CDR3 coding DNA: TGTGCCAGCAGCTTAGAAGGCCTGCCTTACTACGAGCAGTACTTC. This gives the protein CASSLEGLPYYEQYF.

Worth noting for this clone: The sample has other DNA sequences that encode this CDR3 too. V usage is TRBV27 and J usage is TRBJ2-7; D not resolved. V lost 5 bases and J 2 bases, leaving 7 bases between the germline ends. The CDR3 length is 12 residues. The germline V gene encodes CDR1 MNHEY and CDR2 SMNVEV (reference sequence). This chain's CDR3 is CASSNRAYEQYF. CDR3 DNA: TGTGCCAGCAGTAACAGAGCCTACGAGCAGTACTTC.

This chain uses TRBV2 with TRBJ2-2, with 8 bases that match TRBD2. CDR1 SNHLY and CDR2 FYNNEI come from the germline V gene. V gave up 6 bases and J gave up 1 base; unmatched junction bases: 4. This CDR3 has 15 amino acids. The CDR3 loop reads CASRRREVNTGELFF. CDR3 sequence (DNA): TGTGCCAGCAGGAGGCGGGAGGTGAACACCGGGGAGCTGTTTTTT.

The CDR3 is CAIPEPGGNEQFF. CDR3 bases: TGTGCCATCCCCGAACCGGGGGGGAATGAGCAGTTCTTC. The gene calls are TRBV2 and TRBJ2-1; TRBD2 matches 8 bases. Germline CDR1 reads SNHLY; CDR2 reads FYNNEI. The CDR3 sequence is 13 residues long. The junction had 9 bases not matched to a gene; V was cut back by 10 bases and J by 7 bases.

The J gene is TRBJ1-2, the V gene TRBV2; D might be TRBD1 (5 bases). The CDR3 runs 12 residues. Trimming removed 4 bases at V and 5 bases at J, with 8 bases between. Germline V gives CDR1 SNHLY, CDR2 FYNNEI. The chain's CDR3 is CASSGQRYGYTF. The CDR3 bases are TGTGCCAGCAGTGGACAGAGGTATGGCTACACCTTC.

The chain joins TRBV19 to TRBJ2-1; the match to TRBD2 covers 9 bases. CDR1 is LNHDA and CDR2 is SQIVND in the germline V gene (reference sequence). With 3 bases clipped from V and 6 bases from J, the junction kept 3 bases outside the gene matches. The CDR3 is 14 amino acids. CDR3: CASSIASGINEQFF. In DNA form, the CDR3 reads TGTGCCAGTAGTATTGCTAGCGGGATCAATGAGCAGTTCTTC.

Turning to this clone: Additional DNA sequences in this sample encode the identical CDR3. The chain recombines TRBV27 with TRBJ2-7; the D is unclear. Germline values: CDR1 MNHEY, CDR2 SMNVEV (reference sequence). V lost 3 bases to trimming and J lost 1 base, with 7 bases between them. There are 13 residues in the CDR3. The CDR3 sequence is CASSLSVSYEQYF. As DNA, the CDR3 is TGTGCCAGCAGTTTGAGCGTATCCTACGAGCAGTACTTC.

The gene calls are TRBV7-2 and TRBJ2-3; TRBD2 agrees at 9 bases. V lost 0 bases, J lost 0 bases, and 1 base stayed unmatched. Germline CDR1 SGHTA, CDR2 FQGNSA. CDR3 size: 16 residues. This CDR3 is CASSLALAGSTDTQYF. The CDR3 bases are TGTGCCAGCAGCTTAGCCCTAGCGGGGAGCACAGATACGCAGTATTTT.

The V call is TRBV30, the J call TRBJ1-2; no firm D call. The CDR3 contains 13 residues. Trimming removed 3 bases from V and 8 bases from J, with 16 bases in between. The germline V gene has CDR1 GTSNPN and CDR2 SVGIG (reference sequence). In DNA form, the CDR3 reads TGTGCCTGGAGACCCCAAACCGCAAGAGGCTACACCTTC. It is translated as CAWRPQTARGYTF.

The J gene is TRBJ2-5, the V gene TRBV11-2; 10 bases are shared with TRBD2. Germline-derived CDR1 and CDR2 are SGHAT and FQNNGV. This CDR3 has 19 residues. V was pared by 6 bases and J by 1 base, with 17 bases of the junction left unmatched. For the CDR3, the DNA is TGTGCCAGCAGTAGGGGGCTAGCGGGAGCGAGGGGGATCCAAGAGACCCAGTACTTC. The encoded protein is CASSRGLAGARGIQETQYF.

J is TRBJ2-7 and V is TRBV11-2, with TRBD1 matching over 7 bases. J gave up 2 bases and V 0 bases, and 7 bases lay outside the gene matches. The length of the CDR3 is 16 residues. CDR1 and CDR2 (germline): SGHAT, FQNNGV. The CDR3 sequence is CASSLDSRGQTYEQYF. The CDR3 bases are TGTGCCAGCAGCTTAGATTCCAGGGGACAGACCTACGAGCAGTACTTC.

This chain joins TRBV11-2 and TRBJ2-7, with TRBD2 matching over 7 bases. CDR3 length: 14 residues. With V trimmed by 0 bases and J by 4 bases, 3 bases remained unmatched. Per germline, CDR1 SGHAT and CDR2 FQNNGV. CDR3 protein: CASSLEAGIYEQYF. The CDR3 region has the DNA TGTGCCAGCAGCTTAGAAGCGGGAATTTACGAGCAGTACTTC.

This chain connects TRBV27 to TRBJ1-1; D not certain. V lost 5 bases and J lost 6, with 10 bases in between. CDR3 length equals 12 residues. Germline loops: CDR1 MNHEY, CDR2 SMNVEV (reference sequence). CDR3 loop: CASSPSGAEAFF. In DNA form, the CDR3 reads TGTGCCAGCAGTCCGTCCGGCGCTGAAGCTTTCTTT.

This chain connects TRBV6-1 to TRBJ2-7, with D maybe TRBD2 (5 bases). The CDR3 runs 13 residues. V was trimmed by 6 bases and J by 5 bases, leaving 14 bases between them. Germline V gives CDR1 MNHNS, CDR2 SASEGT. The CDR3 DNA reads as TGTGCCAGCAGAACATACGGGATGGACGAGCAGTACTTC. It translates to CASRTYGMDEQYF.

The chain carries TRBV27 and TRBJ2-7; possibly TRBD2 for D (5 bases). From germline, CDR1 is MNHEY and CDR2 SMNVEV (reference sequence). V lost 5 bases and J 7 bases, leaving 15 bases between the germline ends. The CDR3 spans 13 residues. CDR3 region: CASSHTRGREQYF. The CDR3 nucleotides read TGTGCCAGCAGTCATACTAGAGGACGAGAGCAGTACTTC.

The chain joins TRBV29-1 to TRBJ1-2; D gene uncertain. CDR3 size: 12 residues. Germline V lookup: CDR1 SQVTM, CDR2 ANQGSEA. The V end was cut by 4 bases, the J end by 3 bases, with 9 bases between. The CDR3 here is CSVGADDYGYTF. The CDR3 region has the DNA TGCAGCGTTGGGGCGGACGACTATGGCTACACCTTC. The full variable domain, in which reference TRBV29-1 and TRBJ1-2 provide the parts outside the CDR3, is SAVISQKPSRDICQRGTSLTIQCQVDSQVTMMFWYRQQPGQSLTLIATANQGSEATYESGFVIDKFPISRPNLTFSTLTVSNMSPEDSSIYLCSVGADDYGYTFGSGTRLTVV.

V is TRBV4-1 and J is TRBJ1-1; unclear D gene. Germline V gives CDR1 MGHRA, CDR2 YSYEKL. The CDR3 extends over 12 amino acids. V dropped 2 bases and J dropped 5 bases, with 6 bases sitting between them. The CDR3 coding sequence is TGCGCCAGCAGCCAACGAGGGACTGAAGCTTTCTTT. Amino acid sequence: CASSQRGTEAFF.

V usage is TRBV7-8 and J usage is TRBJ2-1, with D perhaps given as TRBD1 or TRBD2 (5 bases each). The CDR3 is 15 residues long. Germline values: CDR1 SGHVS, CDR2 FQNEAQ. The V end was cut by 5 bases, the J end by 5 bases, with 16 bases between. In nucleotides, the CDR3 is TGTGCCAGCAGCATCACCGGGACGCTAAACAATGAGCAGTTCTTC. As protein: CASSITGTLNNEQFF. The full variable domain, in which reference TRBV7-8 and TRBJ2-1 provide the parts outside the CDR3, is GAGVSQSPRYKVAKRGQDVALRCDPISGHVSLFWYQQALGQGPEFLTYFQNEAQLDKSGLPSDRFFAERPEGSVSTLKIQRTQQEDSAVYLCASSITGTLNNEQFFGPGTRLTVL.

This chain connects TRBV11-2 to TRBJ2-7; 12 bases line up with TRBD2. Trimming removed 1 base from V and 2 bases from J; junction bases left unmatched: 6. CDR3 length: 17 residues. Germline CDR1 reads SGHAT; CDR2 reads FQNNGV. CDR3 amino acids: CASSLGLAGAPPYEQYF. The CDR3 region has the DNA TGTGCCAGCAGCTTAGGACTAGCGGGAGCTCCCCCCTACGAGCAGTACTTC. Looking up the rest from reference TRBV11-2 and TRBJ2-7 gives the full variable domain: EAGVAQSPRYKIIEKRQSVAFWCNPISGHATLYWYQQILGQGPKLLIQFQNNGVVDDSQLPKDRFSAERLKGVDSTLKIQPAKLEDSAVYLCASSLGLAGAPPYEQYFGPGTRLTVT.

The rearrangement links TRBV6-5 to TRBJ1-2; TRBD1 is a possible D gene (5 bases). The V end lost 4 bases, the J end lost 4 bases, and 10 bases lay between the germline ends. The CDR3 totals 13 residues. In germline, CDR1 is MNHEY, CDR2 SVGAGI. CDR3 loop: CASSWGEAYGYTF. The CDR3 region has the DNA TGTGCCAGCAGTTGGGGCGAGGCCTATGGCTACACCTTC.